This T cell receptor beta chain comes out of a study of CD8 T cells in Susac syndrome. cDNA came from approximately 0.5 to 1 ug RNA primed by random hexamers. The immunoSEQ assay covered 54 Vbeta and 13 Jbeta segments for CDR3. MiXCR was run by TCRdb on the immunoSEQ multiplex PCR reads, yielding one entry per CDR3 protein. The sample includes about 250,000 distinct CDR3 sequences, around 93% seen only once; the top ten take roughly 0.072%. Germline lookup yields CDR1 MGHDK and CDR2 SYGVNS. CDR3 length equals 16 residues. Trimming cost V 5 bases and J 4 bases; bases outside gene matches: 12. Sequencing of TCR beta was performed on blood CD8+ T cells and on blood CD4+ T cells. Negative isolation was used for CD8+ and CD4+ T cells and FACS enrichment for TEMRA cells.

Sequencing was done on a sample of CD4+ T cells from PBMCs. The chain joins TRBV25-1 to TRBJ2-7, with 9 bases lining up with TRBD1. This TCR was recovered from a human donor with multiple sclerosis. This CDR3 reads CASSTYGGQGSYEQYF. CDR3 sequence (DNA): TGTGCCAGCAGTACTTATGGGGGACAGGGATCTTACGAGCAGTACTTC.